This T cell receptor beta chain is drawn from a study of blood T cell repertoires in COVID-19 (TCRdb year 2020). Context from the whole study: The collaborator samples originated in the United States, Italy and Spain and spanned the acute and convalescent phases of COVID-19. The material from the prospective study consisted of cDNA or gDNA derived from T cells, B-cell-depleted T cells, or PBMCs. Subjects who had been exposed to COVID-19, were actively infected with it, or had recovered from it provided the deeply sampled blood TCRbeta repertoires that made up the dataset. The repertoires were released in a freely available public database meant as a resource for research on the immune response to SARS-CoV-2. Samples came from the ongoing ImmuneRACE study (first 160 participants) plus 1,254 subjects from 6 global collaborators. Sample metadata almost always included a de-identified subject ID, COVID-19 status, age in years and sex. Where available, HLA class I and class II types were taken from metadata supplied by the sample provider and were not determined by assay-based typing. Overall results and qualifications from the work: How much clinical and demographic metadata was included differed by source and by participant, and the metadata was provided uncurated.

The CDR3 covers 15 residues, taking in both the cysteine and the phenylalanine. Left in the record is the CDR3 DNA by itself, 45 bases read in frame from the first base. V loses 4 bases of germline sequence and J loses 2 bases, and the interval between the two ends is 15 bases. CDR1 and CDR2, looked up from the germline V gene, are SGHRS and YFSETQ. Participants in the prospective study were aged about 18 to 90 years, lived in more than 20 United States geographic areas, and enrolled through a virtual design. Cohort assignment in the prospective study relied on participant-reported clinical history from a screening survey and a study questionnaire. Recovered participants in ImmuneRACE Cohort 3 were defined as having two consecutive negative NP/OP PCR tests, clearance from a healthcare professional, or resolution of symptoms. Each participant in the prospective study had whole blood, serum and a nasopharyngeal or oropharyngeal swab collected by mobile phlebotomists. Over an approximately two-month period, participants in the prospective study had the option of providing additional blood draws and questionnaires. Before DNA extraction, blood samples from the prospective study were shipped at room temperature or frozen.

This clone was seen a few times. Its binding antigen is unknown. The input lacks base qualities; no much larger clone sits a single base away. TCRbeta CDR3 regions were amplified from genomic DNA by means of the immunoSEQ Assay, a bias-controlled multiplex PCR. As for how the authors treated the data: Nucleated cell counts per sample were estimated from amplification of reference gene primers within the assay. Sequence reads were collapsed and filtered to measure the absolute abundance of every unique TCRbeta CDR3 rearrangement. For each sample, productive Simpson clonality was calculated as the square root of Simpson's diversity index across productive rearrangements. The clones in this table, taken by TCRdb from immuneACCESS, are in-frame only. Not every clone is retained; where verified, under half of the shortfall comes from an unresolved V gene, and the cause of the rest is unknown. The DNA was the basis for D and trimming; V, J and clone size are from that table. A total of some 200,000 clones appear in this sample, more than 80% of them only once. Of the sample, nearly 9.5% is held by the ten largest clones.

The rearrangement joined TRBV5-1 to TRBJ1-2, with no confidently assigned D gene. The origin of this receptor is a man aged 35 to 55 who had recovered from COVID-19. Sample: PBMCs or T cells enriched from blood (not recorded which). For the CDR3, the sequence is CASSLLPSSNYGYTF. The DNA sequence is given as TGCGCCAGCAGCCTACTGCCAAGCTCCAACTATGGCTACACCTTC.